The 2 T cell receptor beta chains presented below share a single source sample, sequenced in a study of identifying expanded T cells in peripheral blood. Here immunoSEQ multiplex PCR was the method, and the copy in TCRdb shows in-frame clones only, minus some. The sample holds about 54,000 clones, roughly 89% seen once. The sequenced sample consisted of blood. Receptor source: a person between 18 and 70 years old in good health.

V is TRBV5-1 and J is TRBJ2-5, with D maybe TRBD2 (6 bases). The length of the CDR3 is 15 residues. Germline V gene data show CDR1 as SGHRS and CDR2 as YFSETQ. Deletions cut 0 bases from V and 5 bases from J, with 14 bases between. Here the CDR3 reads CASSLGSGSGETQYF. In DNA form, the CDR3 reads TGCGCCAGCAGCTTGGGATCGGGGAGCGGGGAGACCCAGTACTTC.

This clone appeared once. This chain connects TRBV13 to TRBJ1-1; D is uncertain. V was trimmed by 0 bases and J by 1 base, leaving 9 bases between them. Per germline, CDR1 PRHDT and CDR2 FYEKMQ (reference sequence). CDR3 length equals 15 residues. DNA of the CDR3: TGTGCCAGCAGCTTAGGGAGTAGCAAGAACACTGAAGCTTTCTTT. Protein: CASSLGSSKNTEAFF.